This TCR beta chain was captured in a study of T-cell memory formation after mild COVID-19. Study-level results: Pre-infection memory showed some responding clones, and this suggested that cross-reactive memory joined. Whether day 37 second-wave clones are SARS-CoV-2-specific was not confirmed.

The germline CDR1 and CDR2 sequences are KGHSH and LQKENI. The CDR3 runs 13 residues. The ends were cut back, 1 base at V and 7 bases at J, with 10 bases in the middle. It was 5'RACE with constant-segment primers that produced the TCR alpha and TCR beta cDNA libraries, which carried sample barcodes and UMIs. TCRdb reanalysed the 5' RACE reads using MiXCR and keeps one entry per CDR3 protein. Here the sample spans roughly 350,000 distinct CDR3 sequences, under 25% being singletons. In its sample, this clonotype was seen a few times. Its target is not known. This chain connects TRBV18 to TRBJ2-5, with D uncertain. Sequenced sample: PBMCs or a T cell subset sorted from them (not recorded which). The TCR was taken from an adult woman who had mild COVID-19 (a few samples of this study predate the infection). Cell type and time point are not known. The CDR3 sequence is CASSPQDLGTQYF. The CDR3 DNA follows: TGTGCCAGCTCACCACAGGATCTAGGGACCCAGTACTTC.